This TCR beta chain was captured in a study of T cell responses to AZD1222 COVID-19 vaccine. Findings and limits, study-wide: Spike-specific TCR depth and breadth grew after two AZD1222 doses. Distributed over spike, vaccine-associated CD4 TCRs predominated at 160-218 and 743-854.

CDR3 length equals 13 residues. The V gene end was trimmed by 8 bases and the J gene end by 5 bases; junction bases not matched to a gene: 7. Germline V gives CDR1 SGHTA, CDR2 FQGTGA. Data came from immunoSEQ multiplex PCR; TCRdb stores just in-frame clones and leaves some out. The sample lists around 150,000 clones; 90% to 95% were seen once. On this clone itself: Its specificity is not known.

This TCR was sampled from an adult who received the AZD1222 COVID-19 vaccine. The chain is built from TRBV7-3 and TRBJ1-1; TRBD1 matches at 8 bases. Sequencing used peripheral blood, obtained 28 days after the second AZD1222 dose. CDR3 nucleotides: TGTGCCAGCTCACGGACAGGGTTGACTGAAGCTTTCTTT. Translated: CASSRTGLTEAFF.